A selection of T cell receptor beta chains follows, all from one sample in a study of blood T cell repertoires in COVID-19. The assay was immunoSEQ multiplex PCR, and TCRdb's table has in-frame clones only and misses some. The table includes 650,000 to 800,000 clones, 85% to 90% detected once. The specimen was peripheral blood. These receptors came from a woman aged 18-30 years with acute or convalescent COVID-19. The CDR3 runs from the conserved cysteine through the conserved F or W. D genes are given only for firm matches. Rows may omit the clone size; those that give it use once, few, many or a size class.

CDR3 protein	CDR3 DNA	V gene	clone size	J gene	D gene
CASSPTRTGELFF	TGTGCCAGCAGCCCGACTAGAACCGGGGAGCTGTTTTTT	TRBV3-1/TRBV3-2	-	TRBJ2-2	-
CASSFLTGAGNTEAFF	TGCGCCAGCAGCTTTCTGACAGGGGCTGGGAACACTGAAGCTTTCTTT	TRBV5-1	-	TRBJ1-1	TRBD1
CASSPDGSYGYTF	TGCGCCAGCAGCCCCGACGGGTCCTATGGCTACACCTTC	TRBV5-1	few	TRBJ1-2	-
CASSQLPNTGELFF	TGCGCCAGCAGCCAACTTCCCAACACCGGGGAGCTGTTTTTT	TRBV4-3	few	TRBJ2-2	-
CASKRGGNQPQHF	TGTGCCAGTAAACGGGGGGGAAATCAGCCCCAGCATTTT	TRBV19	-	TRBJ1-5	-
CASSLNRDEKLFF	TGTGCCAGCAGCTTGAACAGGGATGAAAAACTGTTTTTT	TRBV5-6	-	TRBJ1-4	-
CASSWPGQGYNEQFF	TGTGCCAGCAGTTGGCCTGGGCAGGGGTACAATGAGCAGTTCTTC	TRBV28	-	TRBJ2-1	-
CASSSPSGTSNQPQHF	TGTGCCAGCAGCTCCCCTTCGGGGACAAGCAATCAGCCCCAGCATTTT	TRBV2	-	TRBJ1-5	-
CASSLSGGDAYEQYF	TGTGCCAGCAGTTTAAGTGGGGGGGACGCCTACGAGCAGTACTTC	TRBV27	-	TRBJ2-7	TRBD2
CASSLVSYGKPREGTDTQYF	TGTGCCAGCAGCTTAGTCTCGTATGGCAAACCAAGGGAGGGCACAGATACGCAGTATTTT	TRBV7-6	-	TRBJ2-3	-